This T cell receptor (beta chain) was found in a study of T cells in Graves' hyperthyroidism and ophthalmopathy. For the study at large: Peripheral blood was collected at initial diagnosis, before any treatment. General study findings and limits: Blood samples included most of the expanded thyroid clonotypes exceeding 0.001.

Uncontrolled infection, other autoimmune disease, pregnancy or lactation barred patients from enrollment. Over 8 ml fresh peripheral blood yielded the PBMCs. There are 18 residues in the CDR3. Losses at the gene ends were 2 bases for V and 1 base for J; bases not matched to a gene: 8. The germline V gene has CDR1 SGHDN and CDR2 FVKESK. On this clonotype: The antigen remains undetermined.

Amplified TCR beta CDR3 regions derived from RNA transcripts. When the TCR CDR3 underwent first-round RT-PCR, the HTBI primer set was used. One entry per CDR3 protein results from TCRdb running MiXCR on the multiplex PCR reads. Altogether approximately 720,000 distinct CDR3 sequences are present, approximately 19% being singletons, with the ten largest covering around 17%. The chain combines TRBV14 with TRBJ2-6, with 7 bases identical to TRBD1. Input material: blood. This sequence originates from a woman between 45 and 65 years old with Graves' hyperthyroidism that later progressed to Graves' ophthalmopathy. In DNA, the CDR3 is TGTGCCAGCAGCCAACAGGCAGGGGGTTTATCTGGGGCCAACGTCCTGACTTTC. This sequence encodes CASSQQAGGLSGANVLTF.